This entry concerns a single TCR beta chain. This CDR3 spans 13 amino acids. V lost 3 bases, J lost 4 bases, and 7 bases lay in between. Germline V gene data show CDR1 as DFQATT and CDR2 as SNEGSKA (reference sequence). The data belong to a study of T cell responses to AZD1222 COVID-19 vaccine. Sequencing was performed with immunoSEQ multiplex PCR; in TCRdb, only in-frame clones are kept and a portion is missing. The sample has about 120,000 clones; just over 90% are singletons. The J gene is TRBJ1-6, the V gene TRBV20-1; D is unresolved. The sample consisted of peripheral blood, taken on day 0 of AZD1222 vaccination. The origin of this receptor is an adult in good health. CDR3 in DNA: TGCAGTGCTAGTCCCATTTATAATTCACCCCTCCACTTT. It encodes CSASPIYNSPLHF.